The clone carrying this T cell receptor (beta chain) was counted a few times. This sample was taken from a study of technical replicates of blood from several donors. V dropped 3 bases and J dropped 0; count of bases not matched to a gene: 5. The CDR3 runs 16 residues. Per germline, CDR1 MNHEY and CDR2 SVGAGI. The protocol was immunoSEQ multiplex PCR, while the TCRdb copy is restricted to in-frame clones and leaves out a portion. Of some 64,000 clones listed, more than 75% are singletons. The TCR originated in a human donor in good health. Some clones in this sample may be carry-over from other donors' samples. Input material: PBMCs. This sequence joins TRBV6-5 and TRBJ1-1; 9 nucleotides agree with TRBD1. The CDR3 is CASSYVGQGMNTEAFF. The DNA for the CDR3 is TGTGCCAGCAGTTATGTGGGACAGGGCATGAACACTGAAGCTTTCTTT.